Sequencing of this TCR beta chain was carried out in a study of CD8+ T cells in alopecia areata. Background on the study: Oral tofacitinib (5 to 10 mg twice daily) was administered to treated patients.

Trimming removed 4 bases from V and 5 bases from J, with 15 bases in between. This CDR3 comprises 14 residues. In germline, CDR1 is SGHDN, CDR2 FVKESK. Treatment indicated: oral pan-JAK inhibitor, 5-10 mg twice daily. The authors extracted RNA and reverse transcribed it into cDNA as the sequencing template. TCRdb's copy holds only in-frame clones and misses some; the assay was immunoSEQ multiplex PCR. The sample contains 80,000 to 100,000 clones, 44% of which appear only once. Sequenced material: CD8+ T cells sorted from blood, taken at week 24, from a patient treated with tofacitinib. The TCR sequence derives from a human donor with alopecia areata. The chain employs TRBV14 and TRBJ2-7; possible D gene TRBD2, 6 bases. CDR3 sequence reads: CASSLEQGGHEQYF. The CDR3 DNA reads TGTGCCAGCAGCCTCGAGCAGGGAGGCCACGAGCAGTACTTC.